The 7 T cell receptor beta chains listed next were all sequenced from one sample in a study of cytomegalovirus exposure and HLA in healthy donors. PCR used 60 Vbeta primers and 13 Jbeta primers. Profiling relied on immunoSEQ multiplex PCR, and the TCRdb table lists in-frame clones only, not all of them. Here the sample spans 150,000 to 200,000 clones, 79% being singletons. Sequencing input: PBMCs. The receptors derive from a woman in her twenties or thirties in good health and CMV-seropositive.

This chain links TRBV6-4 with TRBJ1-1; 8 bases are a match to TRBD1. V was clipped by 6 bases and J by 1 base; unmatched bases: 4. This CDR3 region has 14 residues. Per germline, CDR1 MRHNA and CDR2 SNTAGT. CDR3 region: CASSRTGGNTEAFF. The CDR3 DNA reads TGTGCCAGCAGCCGAACAGGGGGGAACACTGAAGCTTTCTTT.

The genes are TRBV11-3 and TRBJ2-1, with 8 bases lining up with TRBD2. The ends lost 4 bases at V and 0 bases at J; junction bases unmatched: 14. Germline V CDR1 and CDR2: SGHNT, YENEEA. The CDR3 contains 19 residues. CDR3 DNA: TGTGCCAGCAGCTCCCAGGAAGGTAGCGGGACACACTCCTACAATGAGCAGTTCTTC. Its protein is CASSSQEGSGTHSYNEQFF.

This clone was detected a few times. CDR3 sequence (DNA): TGTGCCTGGACTAGCGGGAGCCCCAATGAGCAGTTCTTC. Amino acids: CAWTSGSPNEQFF. The chain uses TRBV30 and TRBJ2-1; 10 bases align to TRBD2. This CDR3 region has 13 residues. Unmatched junction bases numbered 3, after V lost 4 bases and J lost 6 bases. Germline V CDR1 and CDR2: GTSNPN, SVGIG (reference sequence).

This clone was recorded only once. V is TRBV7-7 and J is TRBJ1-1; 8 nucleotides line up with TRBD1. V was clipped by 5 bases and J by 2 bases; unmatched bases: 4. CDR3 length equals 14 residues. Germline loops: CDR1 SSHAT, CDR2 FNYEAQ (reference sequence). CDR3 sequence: CASSPGQGNTEAFF. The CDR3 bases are TGTGCCAGCAGCCCCGGACAGGGAAACACTGAAGCTTTCTTT.

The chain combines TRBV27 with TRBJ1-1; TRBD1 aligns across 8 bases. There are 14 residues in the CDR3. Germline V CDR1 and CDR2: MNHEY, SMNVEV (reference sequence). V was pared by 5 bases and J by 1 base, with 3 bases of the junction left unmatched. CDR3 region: CASSLDRGNTEAFF. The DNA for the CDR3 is TGTGCCAGCAGTCTAGACAGGGGGAACACTGAAGCTTTCTTT.

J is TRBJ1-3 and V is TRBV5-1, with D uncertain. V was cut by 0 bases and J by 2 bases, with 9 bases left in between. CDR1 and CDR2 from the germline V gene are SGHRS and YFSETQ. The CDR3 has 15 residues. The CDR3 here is CASSLAGLTGNTIYF. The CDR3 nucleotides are TGCGCCAGCAGCTTGGCCGGTCTCACTGGAAACACCATATATTTT.

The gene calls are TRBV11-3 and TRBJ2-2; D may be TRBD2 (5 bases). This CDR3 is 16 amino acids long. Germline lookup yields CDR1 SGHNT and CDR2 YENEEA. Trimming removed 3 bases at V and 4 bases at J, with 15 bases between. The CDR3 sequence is CASSFRTASSTGELFF. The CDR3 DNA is TGTGCCAGCAGCTTTAGGACTGCCTCAAGCACCGGGGAGCTGTTTTTT. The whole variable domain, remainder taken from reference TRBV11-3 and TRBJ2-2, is EAGVVQSPRYKIIEKKQPVAFWCNPISGHNTLYWYLQNLGQGPELLIRYENEEAVDDSQLPKDRFSAERLKGVDSTLKIQPAELGDSAVYLCASSFRTASSTGELFFGEGSRLTVL.